This T cell receptor beta chain came from a study of cytomegalovirus exposure and HLA in healthy donors. Study-wide context: Earlier findings included about 120 million unique TCR beta sequences obtained from 170 million or so T cells. Broader study findings: A later analysis showed that HLA-associated TCR beta chains had undergone more clonal expansion than equally common others. Immune exposure data for these donors was limited to CMV serostatus. Later analysis suggested most CMV-associated TCR beta chains were HLA-restricted.

This clone occurred once. The antigen remains undetermined. PCR used 60 Vbeta primers and 13 Jbeta primers. The data were produced by immunoSEQ multiplex PCR, yet TCRdb's version contains in-frame clones alone and is incomplete. The table shows 150,000 or so clones, with more than 70% occurring only once. There are 14 residues in the CDR3. Germline loops: CDR1 SGHNT, CDR2 YENEEA. Trimming removed 2 bases from V and 5 bases from J; junction bases left unmatched: 1. This clonotype was sampled from a woman aged 40 to 50 in good health and CMV-seropositive. The chain is built from TRBV11-3 and TRBJ2-1, with 9 bases fitting TRBD1. The sequenced material came from PBMCs. CDR3 nucleotide sequence: TGTGCCAGCAGCTTAAGGGACAGGGACAATGAGCAGTTCTTC. Amino acids: CASSLRDRDNEQFF.